The rows below give T cell receptor beta chains drawn from one sample of a study of technical replicates of blood from several donors. The table came from immunoSEQ multiplex PCR; TCRdb's copy has only in-frame clones and leaves some out. The data hold about 64,000 clones, with roughly 90% observed a single time. The source material was PBMCs. These receptors originate from a human donor in good health. Some clones in this sample may be carry-over from other donors' samples. Each CDR3 is given with its conserved first and last residue. D genes are given only for firm matches. Only some rows state a clone size, as once, few, many or a class for expanded clones.

>NA|TRBV2|TRBD1|TRBJ2-5
TGTGCCAGCAGGGGGACAGGACGACAAGAGACCCAGTACTTC
CASRGTGRQETQYF
>NA|TRBV5-6|TRBD2|TRBJ2-3
TGTGCCAGCAGCCTTTTAAGCGGGGGGGCGATAGATACGCAGTATTTT
CASSLLSGGAIDTQYF
>NA|TRBV5-4|NA|TRBJ1-2
TGTGCCAGCAGCCACGGGCCCCGCGAGGGTAGCTATGGCTACACCTTC
CASSHGPREGSYGYTF
>NA|TRBV30|NA|TRBJ2-7
TGTGCCTGGAGTGTCGGCTACGAGCAGTACTTC
CAWSVGYEQYF
>once|TRBV11-2|TRBD1|TRBJ1-4
TGTGCCAGCAGCTTCAGGGGACAGGGTGGAAAACTGTTTTTT
CASSFRGQGGKLFF
>NA|TRBV19|NA|TRBJ1-1
TGTGCCAGTATACAGGGCAACACTGAAGCTTTCTTT
CASIQGNTEAFF
>NA|TRBV11-2|TRBD2|TRBJ2-5
TGTGCCAGCGTAGGGACCAAGGCGGGAGGGCCGTGGGAGACCCAGTACTTC
CASVGTKAGGPWETQYF
>NA|TRBV5-8|TRBD2|TRBJ2-3
TGTGCCAGCAGCTTGGCGGCGGGAGGGGCAGATACGCAGTATTTT
CASSLAAGGADTQYF
>NA|TRBV7-9|NA|TRBJ2-7
TGTGCCAGCAGTTCGACAGGAGCCTACGAGCAGTACTTC
CASSSTGAYEQYF
>NA|TRBV5-4|TRBD2|TRBJ2-3
TGTGCCAGCAGCGTGGGACTAGCGGGGGCGAACCCTCGGGATACGCAGTATTTT
CASSVGLAGANPRDTQYF
>NA|TRBV2|NA|TRBJ1-2
TGTGCCAGCAGTGAAAGTCTCCCGGGAGGCTACACCTTC
CASSESLPGGYTF
>NA|TRBV7-2|NA|TRBJ2-1
TGTGCCAGCAGCAAGCGACAGGGACTGGGCAATGAGCAGTTCTTC
CASSKRQGLGNEQFF
>NA|TRBV5-6|TRBD1|TRBJ1-2
TGTGCCAGCAGCTTGAGGACAGGGGGTATCCACGGCTACACCTTC
CASSLRTGGIHGYTF
>NA|TRBV7-9|TRBD2|TRBJ2-7
TGTGCCAGCAGCGCACCGGGACTAGCCCCGTACTTC
CASSAPGLAPYF
>NA|TRBV7-2|NA|TRBJ1-2
TGTGCCAGCAGCCCCGGGGATTATCGGGGTAACTATGGCTACACCTTC
CASSPGDYRGNYGYTF
>NA|TRBV5-1|NA|TRBJ2-5
TGCGCCAGCAGCCGTGCGGGCCAAGAGACCCAGTACTTC
CASSRAGQETQYF
>NA|TRBV6-1|NA|TRBJ1-1
TGTGCCAGCAGTCCGGGTTGGAACACTGAAGCTTTCTTT
CASSPGWNTEAFF
>NA|TRBV30|TRBD1|TRBJ2-7
TGTGCCTGGAGTCGAGACAGGGGAGCTTCCGGGGAGTACTTC
CAWSRDRGASGEYF
>NA|TRBV5-1|TRBD1|TRBJ2-7
TGCGCCAGCAGCCGGACAGGGGCAGAAACGTACGAGCAGTACTTC
CASSRTGAETYEQYF
>once|TRBV4-1|TRBD2|TRBJ2-3
TGCGCCAGCAGCCAAGATGTGCTAGCGGGGTGGGATACGCAGTATTTT
CASSQDVLAGWDTQYF
>NA|TRBV6-1|TRBD1|TRBJ1-1
TGTGCCAGCAGTGGGGACAGGGCAGGCACTGAAGCTTTCTTT
CASSGDRAGTEAFF
>NA|TRBV4-3|NA|TRBJ2-7
TGCGCCAGCAGCCAAGAGAGTAGGGGCGAGCAGTACTTC
CASSQESRGEQYF
>NA|TRBV7-2|TRBD2|TRBJ2-1
TGTGCCAGCAGCTTAGCGTATCTCAGACTAGCGGGAAAGAATGAGCAGTTCTTC
CASSLAYLRLAGKNEQFF
>NA|TRBV12-5|TRBD2|TRBJ2-1
TGTGCTAGTGGTTTTCGCGGGGGGCAGACTAATGAGCAGTTCTTC
CASGFRGGQTNEQFF